This TCR beta chain came from a study of CD8 T cells in Susac syndrome. The study's findings and limits: The study's TCR sequencing and HLA analysis drew on a certain number of individuals. That number was acknowledged as relatively small. The number of Susac-specific public clones found was approximately 16 in total CD8+ repertoires and a few in CD8+ TEMRA repertoires.

FACS enriched CD8+ TEMRA cells, while bulk CD8+ and CD4+ were negatively isolated. The CDR3 consists of 14 residues. V shed 4 bases, J shed 8 bases, and the junction held 7 bases outside the gene matches. Germline CDR1 reads MNHEY; CDR2 reads SMNVEV (reference sequence). Turning to this clonotype: The antigen is not known.

Reverse transcription of roughly 0.5 to 1 ug RNA was performed with random hexamers. Amplification of the TCR beta CDR3 was carried out by immunoSEQ multiplex PCR, which spanned a total of 54 Vbeta and 13 Jbeta segments. TCRdb re-called the immunoSEQ multiplex PCR reads with MiXCR, one entry per CDR3 protein. The sample records nearly 25,000 distinct CDR3 sequences, roughly 95% being singletons. This chain uses TRBV27 with TRBJ1-1; 10 bases agree with TRBD1. This clonotype was sampled from a human donor with Susac syndrome. The sequenced sample was CD8+ T cells from PBMCs. The CDR3 region has the DNA TGTGCCAGCAGTTACGGGACAGGGGTACAAGAAGCTTTCTTT. Its protein product is CASSYGTGVQEAFF.